This TCR beta chain is drawn from a study of cytomegalovirus exposure and HLA in healthy donors. Study background: From about 180 million T cells, an earlier analysis saw under 140 million unique TCR beta sequences. Of around 400 genotyped donors, roughly 81% grouped in the Caucasian-associated ancestry cluster. Findings and caveats of the study: A list of approximately 160 TCR beta chains associated with cytomegalovirus was given.

V gave up 3 bases and J gave up 2 bases, with 12 bases separating them. CDR1 KGHSH and CDR2 LQKENI come from the germline V gene. The CDR3 extends over 15 amino acids. As to this clone: Its matching antigen is unknown.

Primers included in the PCR were 60 Vbeta and 13 Jbeta primers. Assay: immunoSEQ multiplex PCR; the TCRdb copy retains only in-frame clones and omits some. The sample lists 85,000 to 130,000 clones; roughly 80% were seen once. The V call is TRBV18, the J call TRBJ2-3, with D unclear. The sequence was obtained from a man in his fifties or sixties in good health and CMV-seronegative. Sequencing was done on a sample of PBMCs. DNA for the CDR3: TGTGCCAGCTCACCCCCTGGCTTATCCACAGATACGCAGTATTTT. Translating gives CASSPPGLSTDTQYF. Complete variable domain (other parts from reference TRBV18 and TRBJ2-3): NAGVMQNPRHLVRRRGQEARLRCSPMKGHSHVYWYRQLPEEGLKFMVYLQKENIIDESGMPKERFSAEFPKEGPSILRIQQVVRGDSAAYFCASSPPGLSTDTQYFGPGTRLTVL.